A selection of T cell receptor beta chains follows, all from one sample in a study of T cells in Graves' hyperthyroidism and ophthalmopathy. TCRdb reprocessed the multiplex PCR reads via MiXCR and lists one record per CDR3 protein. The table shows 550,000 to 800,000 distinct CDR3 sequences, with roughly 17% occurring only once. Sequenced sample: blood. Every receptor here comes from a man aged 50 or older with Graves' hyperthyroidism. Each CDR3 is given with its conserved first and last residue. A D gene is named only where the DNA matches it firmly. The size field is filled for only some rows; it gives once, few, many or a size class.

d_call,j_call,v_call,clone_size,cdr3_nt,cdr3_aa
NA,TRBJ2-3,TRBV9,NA,TGTGCCAGCAGCGTTTCCGGGACCAACCCCCTCACAGATACGCAGTATTTT,CASSVSGTNPLTDTQYF
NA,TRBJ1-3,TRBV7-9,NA,TGTGCCAGCAGTTGGGGAGCTATTCCCGAAGACACCATATATTTT,CASSWGAIPEDTIYF
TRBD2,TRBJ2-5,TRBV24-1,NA,TGTGCCACCATAGAAAAAAGCGGGGCCCAAGAGACCCAGTACTTC,CATIEKSGAQETQYF
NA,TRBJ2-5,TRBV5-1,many,TGCGCCAGCAGCCCATTACAGGGTGGGGAGACCCAGTACTTC,CASSPLQGGETQYF
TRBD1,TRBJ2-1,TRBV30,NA,TGTGCCTCCTCGAGTGGACAGGGAAACAATGAGCAGTTCTTC,CASSSGQGNNEQFF
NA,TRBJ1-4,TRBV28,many,TGTGCCAGCAGGGGGGACGAGGCACCTAATGAAAAACTGTTTTTT,CASRGDEAPNEKLFF
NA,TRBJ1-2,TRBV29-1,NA,TGCAGCGTTGAGGTGGTGACCTATGGCTACACCTTC,CSVEVVTYGYTF
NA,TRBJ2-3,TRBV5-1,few,TGCGCCAGCACTTACGGGACGCTAAGCACAGATACGCAGTATTTT,CASTYGTLSTDTQYF
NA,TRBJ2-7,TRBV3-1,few,TGTGCCAGCAGCCAGAGGGACTTGTCAGAGCAGTACTTC,CASSQRDLSEQYF
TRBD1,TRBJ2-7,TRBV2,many,TGTGCCAGCAAAGGGACAGGGGTCACCTACGAGCAGTACTTC,CASKGTGVTYEQYF
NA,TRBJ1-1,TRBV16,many,TGTGCCAGCAGCCAATCGGCCAGCGGGAACACTGAAGCTTTCTTT,CASSQSASGNTEAFF
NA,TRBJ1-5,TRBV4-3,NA,TGCGCCAGCAGCCAAGATTTCGATCAGCCCCAGCATTTT,CASSQDFDQPQHF
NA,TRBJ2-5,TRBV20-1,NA,TGCAGTGCTAAACGAGTCCAAGAGACCCAGTACTTC,CSAKRVQETQYF
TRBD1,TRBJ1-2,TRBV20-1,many,TGCAGTGCTAGAGCAGGGGGCGTCTATGGCTACACCTTC,CSARAGGVYGYTF
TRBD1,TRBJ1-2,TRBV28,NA,TGTGCCAGCAGTGACAGGGTTGGCCACACCTTC,CASSDRVGHTF
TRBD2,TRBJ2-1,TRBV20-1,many,TGCAGTGCTTTAAGGGGGCTAGCGGGAGTCAATGAGCAGTTCTTC,CSALRGLAGVNEQFF
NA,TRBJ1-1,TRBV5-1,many,TGCGCCAGCAGCTCCGGGACCAAGAACACTGAAGCTTTCTTT,CASSSGTKNTEAFF
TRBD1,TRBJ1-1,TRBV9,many,TGTGCCAGCACGCCGGGACAGACGAACACTGAAGCTTTCTTT,CASTPGQTNTEAFF